The rows below give T cell receptor beta chains drawn from one sample of a study of OX40 agonist ivuxolimab in advanced cancers. The data were produced by immunoSEQ multiplex PCR, yet TCRdb's version contains in-frame clones alone and is incomplete. The sample contains about 77,000 clones, over 75% of which appear only once. The sequencing here drew on CD4+ or CD8+ T cells sorted from blood, taken in a trial of the OX40 agonist ivuxolimab. All receptors come from an adult with an advanced solid tumor such as melanoma, head and neck, liver or kidney cancer. Each CDR3 is given with its conserved first and last residue. D genes are given only for firm matches. Size tells how often a clone was seen (once, few, many) or the class of an expanded clone, and some rows leave it out.

d_gene,abundance,j_gene,v_gene,CDR3aa,CDR3nt
-,-,TRBJ1-4,TRBV20-1,CSATPNEKLFF,TGCAGTGCTACCCCTAATGAAAAACTGTTTTTT
-,-,TRBJ2-3,TRBV15,CATSRDLRASGDTQYF,TGTGCCACCAGCAGAGATCTCCGTGCCTCGGGGGATACGCAGTATTTT
TRBD1,-,TRBJ2-3,TRBV4-1,CASSTQGQADTQYF,TGCGCCAGCAGCACCCAGGGACAGGCAGATACGCAGTATTTT
TRBD1,-,TRBJ2-5,TRBV9,CASSVRAGTGGGGQETQYF,TGTGCCAGCAGCGTAAGGGCTGGGACAGGGGGCGGAGGGCAAGAGACCCAGTACTTC
-,-,TRBJ2-2,TRBV6-1,CASSDRSITGELFF,TGTGCCAGCAGTGACAGGTCAATCACCGGGGAGCTGTTTTTT
-,once,TRBJ1-3,TRBV5-4,CASSLEGPRRTSGNTIYF,TGTGCCAGCAGCTTGGAAGGCCCAAGGAGAACCTCTGGAAACACCATATATTTT
-,few,TRBJ2-3,TRBV7-3,CASSLMGRWTDTQYF,TGTGCCAGCAGCTTAATGGGCCGGTGGACAGATACGCAGTATTTT
TRBD1,-,TRBJ2-5,TRBV18,CASSPLTGARETQYF,TGTGCCAGCTCACCCCTAACAGGGGCGCGCGAGACCCAGTACTTC
-,-,TRBJ1-2,TRBV7-2,CASSLEARVYGYTF,TGTGCCAGCAGCTTAGAGGCCAGGGTTTATGGCTACACCTTC
TRBD1,-,TRBJ2-3,TRBV5-1,CASSLMTGAATDTQYF,TGCGCCAGCAGCTTGATGACAGGGGCCGCGACAGATACGCAGTATTTT
-,-,TRBJ2-2,TRBV6-5,CASSQWDHHTGELFF,TGTGCCAGCAGTCAATGGGACCACCACACCGGGGAGCTGTTTTTT
TRBD1,once,TRBJ1-6,TRBV4-1,CASSQAPLTGNSPLHF,TGCGCCAGCAGCCAAGCACCCTTGACAGGGAATTCACCCCTCCACTTT
-,-,TRBJ1-2,TRBV12-2,CASRYPGTGGLWSGYTF,TGTGCAAGTCGTTACCCCGGGACAGGGGGCCTTTGGTCTGGCTACACCTTC
-,-,TRBJ1-6,TRBV5-6,CASSLEDSPLHF,TGTGCCAGCAGCTTGGAAGATTCACCCCTCCACTTT
-,-,TRBJ1-4,TRBV19,CASSNWRGGSNEKLFF,TGTGCCAGTAGCAATTGGAGGGGCGGTTCTAATGAAAAACTGTTTTTT
-,once,TRBJ1-2,TRBV28,CASKGDTSFYGYTF,TGTGCCAGCAAGGGAGACACTTCTTTCTATGGCTACACCTTC
-,-,TRBJ2-5,TRBV6-1,CASSGGSKEAQYF,TGTGCCAGCAGTGGCGGCAGTAAAGAGGCCCAGTACTTC
TRBD1,-,TRBJ1-4,TRBV25-1,CASSEFSLTGDNEKLFF,TGTGCCAGCAGTGAATTCTCCCTTACAGGGGATAATGAAAAACTGTTTTTT
-,-,TRBJ2-7,TRBV19,CASSVTLPGKSGEQYF,TGTGCCAGTAGTGTTACCCTACCCGGGAAGAGCGGGGAGCAGTACTTC
TRBD1,-,TRBJ2-2,TRBV7-8,CASSPDRVGTGELFF,TGTGCCAGCAGCCCGGACAGGGTCGGCACCGGGGAGCTGTTTTTT
-,-,TRBJ2-3,TRBV12-5,CASAEGGRSISTDTQYF,TGTGCTAGTGCCGAGGGGGGACGGTCGATTAGCACAGATACGCAGTATTTT
-,-,TRBJ1-3,TRBV5-6,CASSSYSSGNTIYF,TGTGCCAGCAGCTCATATAGCTCTGGAAACACCATATATTTT
-,-,TRBJ1-2,TRBV7-6,CASSSSRVERSGYTF,TGTGCCAGCAGCTCCTCAAGGGTTGAAAGGAGTGGCTACACCTTC
-,-,TRBJ1-1,TRBV5-1,CASSFWGNTEAFF,TGCGCCAGCAGCTTTTGGGGGAACACTGAAGCTTTCTTT
TRBD1,-,TRBJ1-2,TRBV30,CAWSSTGGNYGYTF,TGTGCCTGGAGTAGCACAGGGGGGAACTATGGCTACACCTTC
-,-,TRBJ1-1,TRBV7-3,CASSSGQQGAEAFF,TGTGCCAGCAGCTCGGGACAACAGGGCGCTGAAGCTTTCTTT
-,once,TRBJ2-5,TRBV19,CASSIRRVSREGQYF,TGTGCCAGTAGTATTAGGCGGGTATCAAGAGAAGGCCAGTACTTC
TRBD1,-,TRBJ1-1,TRBV7-6,CASSPPPGQGAPEAFF,TGTGCCAGCAGCCCCCCCCCGGGACAGGGGGCCCCTGAAGCTTTCTTT
TRBD1,-,TRBJ1-1,TRBV19,CASSPGQGSTFF,TGTGCCAGTAGCCCGGGACAGGGGTCTACTTTCTTT
-,-,TRBJ1-1,TRBV29-1,CSALLGAGGTEAFF,TGCAGCGCCCTACTAGGAGCAGGCGGGACTGAAGCTTTCTTT
TRBD1,-,TRBJ1-3,TRBV19,CASSGTDSGNTIYF,TGTGCCAGTAGCGGGACAGACTCTGGAAACACCATATATTTT
-,-,TRBJ2-5,TRBV6-1,CASSERGRRETQYF,TGTGCCAGCAGTGAGCGAGGGAGGCGAGAGACCCAGTACTTC
TRBD1,-,TRBJ1-1,TRBV18,CASSADRGWASTEAFF,TGTGCCAGCTCAGCGGACAGGGGTTGGGCTAGCACTGAAGCTTTCTTT
-,-,TRBJ2-4,TRBV2,CASTFGLAKNIQYF,TGTGCCAGCACTTTCGGGCTAGCCAAAAACATTCAGTACTTC
-,-,TRBJ2-7,TRBV7-9,CASSLWAAPAEQYF,TGTGCCAGCAGCTTATGGGCGGCGCCCGCCGAGCAGTACTTC
TRBD1,-,TRBJ1-5,TRBV6-1,CASSAGGQKFQPQHF,TGTGCCAGCAGTGCCGGGGGACAGAAGTTTCAGCCCCAGCATTTT
-,-,TRBJ2-2,TRBV7-2,CASSLAGVRELFF,TGTGCCAGCAGCTTAGCGGGGGTACGGGAGCTGTTTTTT
TRBD1,-,TRBJ1-1,TRBV9,CASSVGDRGRTEAFF,TGTGCCAGCAGCGTAGGGGACAGGGGGCGGACTGAAGCTTTCTTT
TRBD2,-,TRBJ2-1,TRBV2,CASSEASGGAEQFF,TGTGCCAGCAGTGAGGCTAGCGGGGGAGCTGAGCAGTTCTTC
-,-,TRBJ1-2,TRBV25-1,CASSLEGGSYGYTF,TGTGCCAGCAGCCTTGAGGGGGGGTCCTATGGCTACACCTTC
-,-,TRBJ1-1,TRBV7-9,CASSIKGGTEAFF,TGTGCCAGCAGCATAAAGGGGGGAACTGAAGCTTTCTTT
TRBD2,-,TRBJ2-3,TRBV14,CASSPLLSLAGDTQYF,TGTGCCAGCAGCCCCCTCCTGTCACTAGCGGGAGATACGCAGTATTTT
-,-,TRBJ1-5,TRBV28,CASRVSNQPQHF,TGTGCCAGCAGGGTCTCAAATCAGCCCCAGCATTTT
TRBD2,few,TRBJ2-7,TRBV10-3,CAISLTSGQAYEQYF,TGTGCCATCAGCCTTACTAGCGGGCAAGCCTACGAGCAGTACTTC
TRBD2,-,TRBJ2-5,TRBV5-6,CASSLAVGTGGGETQYF,TGTGCCAGCAGCTTGGCTGTAGGAACGGGAGGTGGAGAGACCCAGTACTTC
-,-,TRBJ2-5,TRBV18,CASSPETGGLQETQYF,TGTGCCAGCTCACCCGAGACAGGAGGATTGCAAGAGACCCAGTACTTC
TRBD1,-,TRBJ2-6,TRBV11-3,CASSDRGAGANVLTF,TGTGCCAGCAGCGACAGGGGAGCTGGGGCCAACGTCCTGACTTTC
-,-,TRBJ1-5,TRBV7-9,CASSLGGARNQPQHF,TGTGCCAGCAGCTTAGGGGGGGCACGCAATCAGCCCCAGCATTTT